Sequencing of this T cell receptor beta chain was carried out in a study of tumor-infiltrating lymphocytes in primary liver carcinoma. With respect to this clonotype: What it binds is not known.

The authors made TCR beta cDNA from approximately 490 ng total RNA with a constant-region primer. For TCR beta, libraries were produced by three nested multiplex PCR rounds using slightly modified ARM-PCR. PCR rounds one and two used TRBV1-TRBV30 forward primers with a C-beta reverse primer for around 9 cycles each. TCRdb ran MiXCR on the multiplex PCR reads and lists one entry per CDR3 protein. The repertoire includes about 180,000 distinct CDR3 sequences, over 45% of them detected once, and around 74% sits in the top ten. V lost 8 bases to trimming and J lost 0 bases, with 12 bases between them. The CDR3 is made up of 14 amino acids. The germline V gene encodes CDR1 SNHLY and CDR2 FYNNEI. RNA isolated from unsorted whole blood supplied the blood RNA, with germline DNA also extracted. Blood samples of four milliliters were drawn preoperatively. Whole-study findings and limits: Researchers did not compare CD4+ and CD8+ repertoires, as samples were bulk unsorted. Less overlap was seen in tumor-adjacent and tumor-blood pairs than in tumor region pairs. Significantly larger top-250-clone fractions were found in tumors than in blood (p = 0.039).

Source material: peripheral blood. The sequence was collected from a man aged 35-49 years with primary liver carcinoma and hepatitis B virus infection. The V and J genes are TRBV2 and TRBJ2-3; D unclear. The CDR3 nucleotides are TGTGCCAGCGGGCAAGGGATTAGCACAGATACGCAGTATTTT. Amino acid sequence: CASGQGISTDTQYF.